Below, 4 T cell receptor beta chains from the same sample are listed, as sequenced in a study of chronic HIV infection and antiretroviral therapy. In TCRdb, the 5' RACE reads were re-called with MiXCR into one record per CDR3 protein. Of 45,000 to 55,000 distinct CDR3 sequences listed, 15% to 20% are singletons. Sequences were obtained from peripheral blood. These receptors were collected from an adult who had HIV and had not received antiretroviral therapy, or was an uninfected healthy control (not recorded which).

The rearrangement joins TRBV4-1 to TRBJ2-1, with D perhaps TRBD1 (7 bases). V gave up 2 bases and J gave up 7 bases, with 15 bases separating them. The CDR3 spans 15 residues. Germline lookup yields CDR1 MGHRA and CDR2 YSYEKL. The CDR3 protein is CASSQHKTGRNEQFF. The CDR3 DNA is TGCGCCAGCAGCCAACACAAGACAGGGAGGAATGAGCAGTTCTTC.

This clonotype was counted between two and nine times. This sequence joins TRBV4-1 and TRBJ1-4, with 9 bases matching TRBD1. Germline V gene lookup returns CDR1 MGHRA and CDR2 YSYEKL. The junction had 6 bases not matched to a gene; V was cut back by 2 bases and J by 8 bases. The CDR3 sequence is 15 residues long. CDR3 sequence: CASSQTGTGNEKLFF. CDR3 nucleotide sequence: TGCGCCAGCAGCCAAACCGGGACAGGGAACGAAAAACTGTTTTTT.

This clonotype was detected only a few times. This sequence joins TRBV10-2 and TRBJ2-6, with 9 positions matching TRBD2. CDR1 WSHSY and CDR2 SAAADI come from the germline V gene. The J segment lost 4 bases and the V segment lost 4 bases, leaving 20 bases of the junction unmatched. This CDR3 region has 21 residues. CDR3 sequence (DNA): TGCGCCAGCAGTGGGGCTATGCTTGCGGGAGGGCGGAAACTAGGGGCCAACGTCCTGACTTTC. Amino acid sequence: CASSGAMLAGGRKLGANVLTF.

This clonotype was counted a few times. This chain uses TRBV20-1 with TRBJ2-7, with 7 bases aligning to TRBD1. Germline assignment: CDR1 DFQATT and CDR2 SNEGSKA (reference sequence). V shed 1 base, J shed 0 bases, and the junction held 3 bases outside the gene matches. CDR3 size: 14 residues. The CDR3 loop reads CSARVGGASYEQYF. In DNA, the CDR3 is TGCAGTGCTAGAGTAGGGGGCGCCTCCTACGAGCAGTACTTC.